Listed here are 25 T cell receptor beta chains from one sample, sequenced in a study of OX40 agonist ivuxolimab in advanced cancers. TCRdb's table, derived via immunoSEQ multiplex PCR, lists solely in-frame clones and lacks some. The sample comprises 90,000 to 120,000 clones, about 91% of which are singletons, and about 1.2% rests with the top ten. Sequences were derived from CD4+ or CD8+ T cells sorted from blood, sampled in a trial of the OX40 agonist ivuxolimab. The receptors here all came from an adult with an advanced solid tumor such as melanoma, head and neck, liver or kidney cancer.

V gene TRBV18 combines with J gene TRBJ1-3, with D perhaps matching TRBD1 (5 bases). V lost 6 bases and J lost 1, with 13 bases in between. The CDR3 is 15 residues long. Germline values: CDR1 KGHSH, CDR2 LQKENI. The CDR3 here is CASSPEGTSGNTIYF. CDR3 bases: TGTGCCAGCTCCCCTGAGGGGACGTCTGGAAACACCATATATTTT.

The chain combines TRBV11-3 with TRBJ1-1; perhaps TRBD1 as D (6 bases). The CDR3 covers 14 residues. CDR1 and CDR2 (germline): SGHNT, YENEEA. The V end was cut by 1 base, the J end by 4 bases, with 10 bases between. The CDR3 spells CASSLGRQATEAFF. The CDR3 DNA reads TGTGCCAGCAGCTTAGGTCGACAGGCCACTGAAGCTTTCTTT.

The chain couples TRBV28 to TRBJ2-1; D not resolved. The germline gives CDR1 MDHEN, CDR2 SYDVKM. The CDR3 is 12 residues long. V dropped 2 bases and J dropped 7 bases, with 6 bases sitting between them. The CDR3 DNA follows: TGTGCCAGCAGTTTAGGCCTGAATGAGCAGTTCTTC. Amino acid sequence: CASSLGLNEQFF.

The CDR3: CASSPSGRSYEQYF. In DNA, the CDR3 is TGTGCCAGCTCACCAAGCGGACGCTCCTACGAGCAGTACTTC. V is TRBV18 and J is TRBJ2-7; D is perhaps TRBD2 (5 bases). Between the trimmed V and J ends, which lost 2 bases and 0 bases, there was a span of 8 bases. This CDR3 has 14 residues. Germline values: CDR1 KGHSH, CDR2 LQKENI.

V gene TRBV28 combines with J gene TRBJ2-7; D uncertain. Germline V lookup: CDR1 MDHEN, CDR2 SYDVKM. CDR3 length: 11 residues. V was cut by 5 bases and J by 2 bases, with 4 bases left in between. This CDR3 reads CASSDTYEQYF. In nucleotides, the CDR3 is TGTGCCAGCAGTGACACCTACGAGCAGTACTTC.

The chain carries TRBV5-1 and TRBJ1-1; 7 positions agree with TRBD1. The germline gives CDR1 SGHRS, CDR2 YFSETQ. The CDR3 is 15 amino acids. With 5 bases clipped from V and 0 bases from J, the junction kept 7 bases outside the gene matches. The CDR3 DNA follows: TGCGCCAGCAGATCGGGACAGCCAATGAACACTGAAGCTTTCTTT. Residues: CASRSGQPMNTEAFF.

The V call is TRBV5-6, the J call TRBJ2-1, with D possibly matching TRBD2 (5 bases). This CDR3 has 16 residues. V lost 4 bases and J lost 5, with 19 bases in between. Looked up from germline, CDR1 is SGHDT and CDR2 is YYEEEE. DNA of the CDR3: TGTGCCAGCAGCCCCGGTTTTAGCGTTTCCAACAATGAGCAGTTCTTC. Protein: CASSPGFSVSNNEQFF.

This clone was seen only once. V and J are TRBV5-6 and TRBJ2-5; TRBD1 matches at 9 bases. The J call may be mistaken, given a closer DNA end match to TRBJ2-7. Germline V gives CDR1 SGHDT, CDR2 YYEEEE. The CDR3 length is 15 residues. CDR3 nucleotide sequence: TGTGCCAGCAGCTTGTACGGGACAGGGAACTACGAGCAGTACTTC. Translating it yields CASSLYGTGNYEQYF.

The gene calls are TRBV6-5 and TRBJ2-1; TRBD1 agrees at 7 bases. This CDR3 spans 14 amino acids. Germline-derived CDR1 and CDR2 are MNHEY and SVGAGI. V gave up 2 bases and J gave up 9 bases; unmatched junction bases: 7. The CDR3 is CASSYGQVQGEQFF. The CDR3 region has the DNA TGTGCCAGCAGTTACGGACAGGTCCAGGGTGAGCAGTTCTTC.

This clone occurred once. The chain is built from TRBV27 and TRBJ1-5; no clear D. The CDR3 loop spans 14 amino acids. V was trimmed by 0 bases and J by 7 bases, leaving 10 bases between them. Germline V lookup: CDR1 MNHEY, CDR2 SMNVEV (reference sequence). The CDR3 nucleotides are TGTGCCAGCAGTTTATCGGCAAGCTGGCAGCCCCAGCATTTT. Its translation is CASSLSASWQPQHF.

The chain joins TRBV29-1 to TRBJ1-4; D is possibly TRBD1 (6 bases). Germline CDR1 and CDR2: SQVTM and ANQGSEA. The CDR3 is 13 amino acids. Trimming shortened V by 2 bases and J by 6 bases, and 10 bases separated the two germline ends. Written as DNA, the CDR3 is TGCAGCGTTGAACCAAGGGGGGATGAAAAACTGTTTTTT. Residues: CSVEPRGDEKLFF.

The DNA for the CDR3 is TGCAGCGTTTCTACTAGCGCCCTCTCCTACGAGCAGTACTTC. It is translated as CSVSTSALSYEQYF. The chain joins TRBV29-1 to TRBJ2-7; 7 nucleotides agree with TRBD2. Germline trimming cut 5 bases from V and 0 bases from J; bases unmatched to any gene: 7. Germline CDR1 SQVTM, CDR2 ANQGSEA. This CDR3 contains 14 residues.

The chain has TRBV7-9 and TRBJ2-2; unclear D gene. Looked up from germline, CDR1 is SEHNR and CDR2 is FQNEAQ (reference sequence). Trimming stripped 5 bases from V and 1 base from J, with 8 bases between. This CDR3 has 14 residues. The CDR3 sequence: CASSQDVNTGELFF. The CDR3, as DNA: TGTGCCAGCAGCCAAGATGTGAACACCGGGGAGCTGTTTTTT.

The table lists this clone with a count of one. The V gene is TRBV2, the J gene TRBJ2-7; a weak D match, TRBD2 (5 bases). The CDR3 loop spans 12 amino acids. Trimming stripped 6 bases from V and 5 bases from J, with 11 bases between. Germline loops: CDR1 SNHLY, CDR2 FYNNEI. CDR3 coding DNA: TGTGCCAGCAGAGAGGGCCCTAACGAGCAGTACTTC. Protein: CASREGPNEQYF.

Comments on this clone: Other DNA sequences in this specimen translate into the identical CDR3. V gene TRBV5-1 combines with J gene TRBJ2-7; 11 bases fit TRBD2. With V trimmed by 4 bases and J by 5 bases, 2 bases remained unmatched. From germline, CDR1 is SGHRS and CDR2 YFSETQ. CDR3 length: 13 residues. The DNA for the CDR3 is TGCGCCAGCAGCCCGGGACTAGCGGACGAGCAGTACTTC. Translated: CASSPGLADEQYF.

The CDR3 DNA reads TGCGCCAGCAGTGAGTACGGTGGAAATCCCTCCGAGCAGTACTTC. It specifies CASSEYGGNPSEQYF. The genes are TRBV10-1 and TRBJ2-7, with D unclear. Trimming shortened V by 1 base and J by 6 bases, and 16 bases separated the two germline ends. This CDR3 is 15 amino acids long. CDR1 WNHNN and CDR2 SYGVQD come from the germline V gene (reference sequence).

This chain uses TRBV5-1 with TRBJ2-1; D remains ambiguous. Germline V gene data show CDR1 as SGHRS and CDR2 as YFSETQ. The CDR3 covers 15 residues. V lost 0 bases and J 3 bases, leaving 10 bases between the germline ends. CDR3 in amino acids: CASSLGDSYYNEQFF. CDR3 sequence (DNA): TGCGCCAGCAGCTTGGGCGATTCCTACTACAATGAGCAGTTCTTC.

The chain carries TRBV6-5 and TRBJ1-2; possible D gene TRBD1, 5 bases. Germline assignment: CDR1 MNHEY and CDR2 SVGAGI. The CDR3 totals 14 residues. V dropped 2 bases and J dropped 1 base, with 8 bases sitting between them. The CDR3 DNA reads TGTGCCAGCAGTTACGGGACCGATAACTATGGCTACACCTTC. As protein: CASSYGTDNYGYTF.

CDR3 sequence: CASSLTGEYTEAFF. DNA of the CDR3: TGTGCCAGCAGCTTAACAGGGGAATACACTGAAGCTTTCTTT. V is TRBV7-9 and J is TRBJ1-1, with 7 bases matching TRBD1. After removal of 2 bases from V and 3 bases from J, the junction contained 3 bases not matched to a gene. The CDR3 runs 14 residues. CDR1 and CDR2 (germline): SEHNR, FQNEAQ (reference sequence).

This chain links TRBV9 with TRBJ1-3; a weak D match, TRBD1 (5 bases). Trimming shortened V by 4 bases and J by 8 bases, and 22 bases separated the two germline ends. Germline V gene lookup returns CDR1 SGDLS and CDR2 YYNGEE. The CDR3 sequence is 16 residues long. CDR3 nucleotide sequence: TGTGCCAGCAGCCTCCGGGGACCGCCGGGGGGGGACACCATATATTTT. It codes for CASSLRGPPGGDTIYF.

The chain recombines TRBV6-5 with TRBJ1-1, with 7 nucleotides matching TRBD1. The V and J ends lost 6 bases and 0 bases, in that order; junction bases with no gene match: 1. The CDR3 extends over 13 amino acids. From germline, CDR1 is MNHEY and CDR2 SVGAGI. The CDR3, as DNA: TGTGCCAGCAGAGGACAGGTGAACACTGAAGCTTTCTTT. It specifies CASRGQVNTEAFF.

Worth noting for this clone: Other DNA sequences in this sample translate to the same CDR3. The rearrangement joins TRBV13 to TRBJ2-7, with 7 bases aligning to TRBD1. The ends lost 0 bases at V and 2 bases at J; junction bases unmatched: 1. The CDR3 is 14 amino acids. Germline CDR1 PRHDT, CDR2 FYEKMQ (reference sequence). The CDR3 DNA reads as TGTGCCAGCAGCTTAGGCGGGACAGCCTACGAGCAGTACTTC. Translated: CASSLGGTAYEQYF.

The V call is TRBV6-6, the J call TRBJ2-7, with 9 positions matching TRBD1. The germline CDR1 and CDR2 sequences are MNHNY and SVGAGI (reference sequence). CDR3 length equals 14 residues. Trimming cost V 4 bases and J 5 bases; bases outside gene matches: 6. The CDR3 protein is CASSFTGGEDEQYF. CDR3 sequence (DNA): TGTGCCAGCAGTTTCACAGGGGGCGAGGACGAGCAGTACTTC.

This sequence joins TRBV4-2 and TRBJ2-4, with 9 bases fitting TRBD1. The J segment lost 5 bases and the V segment lost 2 bases, leaving 13 bases of the junction unmatched. The CDR3 contains 18 residues. Germline assignment: CDR1 LGHNA and CDR2 YNFKEQ. The CDR3 DNA is TGTGCCAGCAGCCAAATCTCCGGGACAGGGTCCACCCAAAACATTCAGTACTTC. Translating gives CASSQISGTGSTQNIQYF.

This rearrangement joins TRBV9 to TRBJ2-1; 7 bases are shared with TRBD2. V lost 2 bases and J lost 2; bases outside the gene matches: 4. The length of the CDR3 is 15 residues. Looked up from germline, CDR1 is SGDLS and CDR2 is YYNGEE. CDR3 sequence reads: CASSVASGTYNEQFF. The CDR3 DNA reads TGTGCCAGCAGCGTCGCTAGCGGCACCTACAATGAGCAGTTCTTC.